This record covers a single T cell receptor (beta chain). Its specificity is unknown. Germline V gives CDR1 LGHDT, CDR2 YNNKEL (reference sequence). The CDR3 covers 15 residues. The trim removed 8 bases at V and 6 bases at J, leaving 10 bases unmatched. With a J-beta primer mix and a sample-barcoded 5' primer, a second PCR ran about 7 to 12 cycles. TCRdb reprocessed the 5' RACE reads with MiXCR, giving one entry per CDR3 protein. The data contain 1.5 million to 1.8 million distinct CDR3 sequences, 35% to 45% of them seen just once; the ten biggest clones take up approximately 4%. The sample comes from a study of blood T cells in healthy people across ages. Study-level findings and limits: Expanded clonotype shifts may have been confounded, as the donors had an unknown CMV status. Strong correlation existed between TCR beta diversity and naive T cell percentage.

The receptor was derived from a woman between 18 and 30 years old in good health. Input material: blood. The chain combines TRBV3-1 with TRBJ2-2; 9 bases match TRBD1. The CDR3 region is CASGGQGAVPGELFF. CDR3 in DNA: TGTGCCAGCGGGGGACAGGGAGCGGTCCCCGGGGAGCTGTTTTTT. Based on the CDR3 plus reference TRBV3-1 and TRBJ2-2, the full variable domain is DTAVSQTPKYLVTQMGNDKSIKCEQNLGHDTMYWYKQDSKKFLKIMFSYNNKELIINETVPNRFSPKSPDKAHLNLHINSLELGDSAVYFCASGGQGAVPGELFFGEGSRLTVL.